This T cell receptor (beta chain) came from a study of T cells after yellow fever vaccination. In the study overall: The authors prepared low-cell-number fractions using SMART-Seq v4 Ultra Low Input. The study's findings and limits: A small share of clonotypes appeared in both CD4 and CD8 compartments.

The CDR3 runs 14 residues. Germline CDR1 and CDR2: DFQATT and SNEGSKA (reference sequence). Germline trimming cut 6 bases from V and 4 bases from J; bases unmatched to any gene: 7. This clonotype showed up just a few times. Its antigen is unidentified. Each CDR3 protein gets one entry after TCRdb re-called the 5' RACE reads with MiXCR. The repertoire holds some 670,000 distinct CDR3 sequences, with over 9% as singletons. The chain joins TRBV20-1 to TRBJ2-2; 8 bases map to TRBD2. This sample comprised PBMCs, obtained on the day of the yellow fever booster vaccination. The TCR sequence derives from a man aged 25 to 40 who received the YFV17D yellow fever vaccine. In DNA, the CDR3 is TGCAGTGCACCGGGACTAGTTGGCACCGGGGAGCTGTTTTTT. Protein: CSAPGLVGTGELFF.